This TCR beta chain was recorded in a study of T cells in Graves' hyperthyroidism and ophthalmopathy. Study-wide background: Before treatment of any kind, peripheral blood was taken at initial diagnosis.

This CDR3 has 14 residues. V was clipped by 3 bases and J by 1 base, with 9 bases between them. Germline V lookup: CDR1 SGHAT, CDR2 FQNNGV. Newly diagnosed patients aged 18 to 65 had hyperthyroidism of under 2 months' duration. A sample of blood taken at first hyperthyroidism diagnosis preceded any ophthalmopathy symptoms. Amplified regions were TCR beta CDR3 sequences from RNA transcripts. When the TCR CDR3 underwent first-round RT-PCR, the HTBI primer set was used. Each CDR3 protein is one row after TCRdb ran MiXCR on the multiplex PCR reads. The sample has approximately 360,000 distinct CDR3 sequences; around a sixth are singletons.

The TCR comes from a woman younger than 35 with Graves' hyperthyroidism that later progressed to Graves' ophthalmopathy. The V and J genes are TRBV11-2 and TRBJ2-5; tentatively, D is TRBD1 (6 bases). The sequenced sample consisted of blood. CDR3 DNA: TGTGCCAGCAGCTTGCAGGGGCCCCAAGAGACCCAGTACTTC. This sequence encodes CASSLQGPQETQYF.